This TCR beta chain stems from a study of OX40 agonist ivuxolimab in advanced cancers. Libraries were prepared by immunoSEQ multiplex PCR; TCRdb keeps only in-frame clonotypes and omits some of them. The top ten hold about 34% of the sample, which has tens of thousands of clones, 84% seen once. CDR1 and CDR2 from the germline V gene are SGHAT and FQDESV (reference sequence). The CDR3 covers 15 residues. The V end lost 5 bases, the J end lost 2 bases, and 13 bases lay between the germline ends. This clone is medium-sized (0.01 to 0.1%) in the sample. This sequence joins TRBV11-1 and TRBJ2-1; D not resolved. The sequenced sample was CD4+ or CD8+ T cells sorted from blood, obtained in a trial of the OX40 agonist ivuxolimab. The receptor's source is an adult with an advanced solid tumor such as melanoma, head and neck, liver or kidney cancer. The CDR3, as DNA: TGTGCCAGCAGCCCATACCCGGACGCCTACAATGAGCAGTTCTTC. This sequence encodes CASSPYPDAYNEQFF.